These 3 T cell receptor beta chains originate from one sample sequenced in a study of regulatory T cells in long-lasting Graves disease. Assembly of TCR beta libraries relied on iRepertoire HTBI primers together with Arm-PCR of CDR3 regions. Using its own MiXCR run on the multiplex PCR reads, TCRdb lists one record per CDR3 protein. The sample yields around 400,000 distinct CDR3 sequences, roughly a quarter seen once. Time point: persistent/refractory GD, antithyroid drugs over 5 years with positive TRAb. Extracted RNA from PBMCs served as the source of the TCR library. The input for sequencing was peripheral blood mononuclear cells (PBMCs), taken when the disease was refractory, from a patient treated with antithyroid drugs. Receptor source: a female donor with Graves disease.

The chain employs TRBV7-9 and TRBJ1-5; TRBD1 aligns across 8 bases. Trimming took 5 bases from V and 4 from J; bases not matched to a gene: 10. The germline gives CDR1 SEHNR, CDR2 FQNEAQ (reference sequence). The CDR3 spans 16 residues. The CDR3 nucleotides read TGTGCCAGCAGCCTATCGGACAGGGACGAAAATCAGCCCCAGCATTTT. This encodes CASSLSDRDENQPQHF.

This chain's CDR3 is CASSSWTARRDQPQHF. The CDR3 DNA reads TGTGCCAGCAGCTCGTGGACCGCCCGGCGTGATCAGCCCCAGCATTTT. The chain couples TRBV5-6 to TRBJ1-5; D unclear. Trimming removed 3 bases at V and 5 bases at J, with 18 bases between. The germline CDR1 and CDR2 sequences are SGHDT and YYEEEE. The CDR3 totals 16 residues.

This clonotype was recorded a few times. The J gene is TRBJ1-1, the V gene TRBV20-1, with D maybe TRBD1 (6 bases). The length of the CDR3 is 12 residues. Germline V gene data show CDR1 as DFQATT and CDR2 as SNEGSKA (reference sequence). The ends were cut back, 6 bases at V and 7 bases at J, with 15 bases in the middle. DNA for the CDR3: TGCAGTGCGACACAGGGCCCTCTTGAAGCTTTCTTT. This translates into CSATQGPLEAFF.